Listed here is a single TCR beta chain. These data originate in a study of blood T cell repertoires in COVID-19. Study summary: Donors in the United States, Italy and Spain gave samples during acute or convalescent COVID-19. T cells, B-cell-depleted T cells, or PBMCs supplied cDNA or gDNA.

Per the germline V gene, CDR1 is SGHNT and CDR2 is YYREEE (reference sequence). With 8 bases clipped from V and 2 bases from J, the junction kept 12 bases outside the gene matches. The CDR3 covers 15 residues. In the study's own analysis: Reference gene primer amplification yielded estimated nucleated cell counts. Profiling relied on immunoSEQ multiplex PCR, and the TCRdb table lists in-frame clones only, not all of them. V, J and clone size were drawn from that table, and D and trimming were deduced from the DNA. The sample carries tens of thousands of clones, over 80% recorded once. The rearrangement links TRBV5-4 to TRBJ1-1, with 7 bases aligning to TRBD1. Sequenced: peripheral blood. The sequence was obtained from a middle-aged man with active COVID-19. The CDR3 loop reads CASISRTGQNTEAFF. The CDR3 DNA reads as TGTGCCAGTATTTCCCGGACAGGACAAAACACTGAAGCTTTCTTT.